Listed below are T cell receptor beta chains from one sample, sequenced in a study of T cells in Graves' hyperthyroidism and ophthalmopathy. A single record per CDR3 protein comes from TCRdb applying MiXCR to the multiplex PCR reads. The repertoire has around 360,000 distinct CDR3 sequences, roughly 15% of them found once; the top ten carry approximately 19%. Sequencing input: blood. These receptors originate from an older woman with Graves' ophthalmopathy. The CDR3 runs from the conserved cysteine through the conserved F or W. The D gene is left open where the match is weak. A clone size is listed for some rows: how often the clone was seen (once, few, many), or a class if it is expanded.

cdr3_length: 15; v_call: TRBV27; d_call: TRBD1; j_call: TRBJ2-7; clone_size: many; cdr3_aa: CASSLGRGQDYEQYF
cdr3_length: 15; v_call: TRBV12-3/TRBV12-4; d_call: -; j_call: TRBJ2-3; clone_size: few; cdr3_aa: CASSPGVRVADTQYF
cdr3_length: 15; v_call: TRBV7-9; d_call: TRBD1; j_call: TRBJ2-5; clone_size: many; cdr3_aa: CASSLAGQGEETQYF
cdr3_length: 14; v_call: TRBV6-1; d_call: TRBD1; j_call: TRBJ2-7; clone_size: many; cdr3_aa: CASTPGQGAYEQYF
cdr3_length: 17; v_call: TRBV4-1; d_call: TRBD2; j_call: TRBJ2-5; clone_size: -; cdr3_aa: CASSQDSASGRQETQYF
cdr3_length: 18; v_call: TRBV20-1; d_call: TRBD1; j_call: TRBJ2-1; clone_size: many; cdr3_aa: CSASRQGRGNLNHNEQFF
cdr3_length: 12; v_call: TRBV20-1; d_call: -; j_call: TRBJ2-5; clone_size: few; cdr3_aa: CSATTNQETQYF
cdr3_length: 16; v_call: TRBV7-3; d_call: -; j_call: TRBJ2-2; clone_size: many; cdr3_aa: CASTFPGGQNTGELFF
cdr3_length: 15; v_call: TRBV4-1; d_call: -; j_call: TRBJ2-1; clone_size: few; cdr3_aa: CASSQLIEHYNEQFF
cdr3_length: 13; v_call: TRBV24-1; d_call: -; j_call: TRBJ2-3; clone_size: few; cdr3_aa: CATSEGSVDTQYF
cdr3_length: 15; v_call: TRBV6-1; d_call: -; j_call: TRBJ2-7; clone_size: many; cdr3_aa: CASIPSGAERREQYF